These T cell receptor beta chains were read from a single sample in a study of shared clonotypes between healthy human individuals. Sequenced by immunoSEQ multiplex PCR; TCRdb stores in-frame clones only, minus some. Among about 2.1 million clones listed, about 93% were seen once. The sequenced material came from naive CD8+ T cells from PBMCs. The source is a man between 18 and 35 years old in good health. Some clones in this sample may be carry-over from other donors' samples. Both conserved end residues are part of each CDR3. D genes are given only for firm matches. Rows may omit the clone size; those that give it use once, few, many or a size class.

d_call	v_call	clone_size	j_call	cdr3_nt	cdr3_aa
.	TRBV13	.	TRBJ1-2	TGTGCCAGCAGTTCCAGCGAGGGGGTAAGGAGCGGCTACACCTTC	CASSSSEGVRSGYTF
.	TRBV15	.	TRBJ1-1	TGTGCCACCAGCAGTCGAATGCAGGGGAACACTGAAGCTTTCTTT	CATSSRMQGNTEAFF
TRBD2	TRBV27	.	TRBJ2-1	TGTGCCAGCAGTATCCCCGGAGGGAGCGGGAGGGGGAATGAGCAGTTCTTC	CASSIPGGSGRGNEQFF
.	TRBV4-1	once	TRBJ1-1	TGCGCCAGCAGCCAAGAAGGGGCGCGGAACACTGAAGCTTTCTTT	CASSQEGARNTEAFF
.	TRBV5-6	.	TRBJ2-7	TGTGCCAGCAGCCCCAACTCCTACGAGCAGTACTTC	CASSPNSYEQYF
TRBD1	TRBV10-1	.	TRBJ1-1	TGCGCCAGCAGTGAAAAACGCACGACAGGTAGGCGGACTCAGGGGGTGGCGAACACTGAAGCTTTCTTT	CASSEKRTTGRRTQGVANTEAFF
.	TRBV28	.	TRBJ1-2	TGTGCCAGCACCAGGGGTCGGCATGGCTACACCTTC	CASTRGRHGYTF
TRBD2	TRBV4-1	.	TRBJ2-1	TGCGCCAGCAGCCAGGAAGCGGGAGGGCTCGGCGAACAGTTCTTC	CASSQEAGGLGEQFF
.	TRBV7-9	.	TRBJ2-3	TGTGCCAGCAGCTTAGCCGAGAAGGGAGATACGCAGTATTTT	CASSLAEKGDTQYF
.	TRBV5-1	.	TRBJ2-3	TGCGCCAGCAGCTCGTGGGACGACACAGATACGCAGTATTTT	CASSSWDDTDTQYF